The 15 T cell receptor beta chains listed next were all sequenced from one sample in a study of post-analysis software for immune sequencing data. Study-level points and caveats: Elevated frequency relative to controls characterized roughly five TRBV segments in patients, TRBV5-6, TRBV5-1 and TRBV20-1 among them.

Their cognate antigens are unknown. cDNA libraries for TCR beta contained unique molecular identifiers. TCRdb processed the PCR reads anew with MiXCR; each CDR3 protein has one entry. Of about 460,000 distinct CDR3 sequences in the sample, 40% to 55% were seen once. Sequencing was carried out using blood. The receptors were sampled from a girl aged 10 to 17 with multiple sclerosis.

This CDR3 reads CSVEDRRETQYF. As DNA, the CDR3 is TGCAGCGTTGAAGATAGGCGAGAGACCCAGTACTTC. This chain connects TRBV29-1 to TRBJ2-5; D gene uncertain. The CDR3 consists of 12 residues. Germline assignment: CDR1 SQVTM and CDR2 ANQGSEA. The V and J ends lost 0 bases and 4 bases respectively, with 6 bases between them.

The chain has TRBV29-1 and TRBJ2-1, with 8 nucleotides matching TRBD1. Germline trimming cut 4 bases from V and 14 bases from J; bases unmatched to any gene: 10. Per the germline V gene, CDR1 is SQVTM and CDR2 is ANQGSEA. This CDR3 is built from 12 residues. This chain's CDR3 is CSVVADRVLEFF. The CDR3 DNA is TGCAGCGTTGTGGCGGACAGGGTATTGGAGTTCTTC.

The chain joins TRBV6-2 or TRBV6-3 to TRBJ2-5; 7 nucleotides agree with TRBD2. CDR1 and CDR2 (germline): MNHEY, SVGEGT. The CDR3 consists of 14 residues. Germline trimming cut 7 bases from V and 4 bases from J; bases unmatched to any gene: 9. As DNA, the CDR3 is TGTGCCAGCATCCCGCGGGAGTACGGAGAGACCCAGTACTTC. Protein product: CASIPREYGETQYF.

This clonotype was seen only a few times. The chain is built from TRBV7-9 and TRBJ2-5; either TRBD1 or TRBD2 may fit D (7 bases each). The DNA end is more similar to TRBJ2-7, so the J call may be wrong. The length of the CDR3 is 13 residues. Germline V gene data show CDR1 as SEHNR and CDR2 as FQNEAQ (reference sequence). The CDR3 DNA reads as TGTGCCAGCAGCTACGGGGAGGGGGCCGAGCAGTACTTC. Amino acids: CASSYGEGAEQYF.

This chain joins TRBV20-1 and TRBJ2-1, with D tentatively TRBD1 (6 bases). This CDR3 spans 15 amino acids. Germline values: CDR1 DFQATT, CDR2 SNEGSKA (reference sequence). CDR3 sequence reads: CRVTSDRTTYNEQFF. DNA for the CDR3: TGCAGAGTAACCTCCGACAGGACCACCTACAATGAGCAGTTCTTC.

V usage is TRBV7-2 and J usage is TRBJ2-7; 7 bases fit TRBD1. This CDR3 is 16 amino acids long. The V gene end was trimmed by 5 bases and the J gene end by 2 bases; junction bases not matched to a gene: 12. Germline lookup yields CDR1 SGHTA and CDR2 FQGNSA. The CDR3 DNA is TGTGCCAGCAGCCCGGGGACAGTCAAGACAACCTACGAGCAGTACTTC. As protein: CASSPGTVKTTYEQYF.

Regarding this clonotype: A single base separates this from a much larger clone, so it may be a read error. The genes are TRBV5-5 and TRBJ2-3, with 7 nucleotides matching TRBD2. From germline, CDR1 is SGHKS and CDR2 YYEKEE (reference sequence). This CDR3 is built from 16 residues. V was clipped by 3 bases and J by 2 bases; unmatched bases: 9. The CDR3 here is CASSSRSSGYTDTQYF. CDR3 DNA: TGTGCCAGCAGCTCAAGGTCTAGCGGATACACAGATACGCAGTATTTT. Full variable domain (rest looked up from reference TRBV5-5 and TRBJ2-3): DAGVTQSPTHLIKTRGQQVTLRCSPISGHKSVSWYQQVLGQGPQFIFQYYEKEERGRGNFPDRFSARQFPNYSSELNVNALLLGDSALYLCASSSRSSGYTDTQYFGPGTRLTVL.

This chain joins TRBV7-9 and TRBJ1-2; no clear D gene. The CDR3 is 14 amino acids. V was trimmed by 3 bases and J by 0 bases, leaving 8 bases between them. Germline assignment: CDR1 SEHNR and CDR2 FQNEAQ (reference sequence). CDR3 in amino acids: CASSFPSANYGYTF. CDR3 nucleotides: TGTGCCAGCAGCTTCCCCTCAGCTAACTATGGCTACACCTTC.

The chain joins TRBV10-3 to TRBJ2-2, with D unclear. The CDR3 is 14 amino acids. Germline V gene lookup returns CDR1 ENHRY and CDR2 SYGVKD. The V end lost 0 bases, the J end lost 2 bases, and 4 bases lay between the germline ends. The CDR3 here is CAISESRNTGELFF. In DNA form, the CDR3 reads TGTGCCATCAGTGAGTCCAGAAACACCGGGGAGCTGTTTTTT.

This chain links TRBV20-1 with TRBJ2-3; either TRBD1 or TRBD2 may fit D (6 bases each). The CDR3 runs to 14 residues. The germline V gene has CDR1 DFQATT and CDR2 SNEGSKA (reference sequence). Trimming cost V 5 bases and J 3 bases, with 15 bases left between them. The CDR3 DNA sequence: TGCAGTGCTGGAGGGCAACAGGGTACAGATACGCAGTATTTT. Protein sequence: CSAGGQQGTDTQYF.

This clonotype occurred a few times. The chain links TRBV5-1 to TRBJ1-4, with D tentatively TRBD1 (5 bases). This CDR3 spans 16 amino acids. Trimming took 0 bases from V and 3 from J, leaving 12 bases between them. Germline assignment: CDR1 SGHRS and CDR2 YFSETQ. CDR3 coding DNA: TGCGCCAGCAGCTTGGAAGGCGGGGGATCTAATGAAAAACTGTTTTTT. The encoded protein is CASSLEGGGSNEKLFF.

This chain's CDR3 is CASKAGVQETQYF. The CDR3 DNA is TGTGCCAGCAAAGCAGGCGTCCAAGAGACCCAGTACTTC. This chain uses TRBV2 with TRBJ2-5; D is uncertain. The germline V and J ends were trimmed by 7 bases and 1 base, with 10 bases remaining between them. CDR1 is SNHLY, CDR2 FYNNEI, per germline. The CDR3 spans 13 residues.

V and J are TRBV5-1 and TRBJ1-2; D remains ambiguous. Trimming cost V 0 bases and J 1 base, with 4 bases left between them. Per the germline V gene, CDR1 is SGHRS and CDR2 is YFSETQ. The CDR3 sequence is 13 residues long. CDR3 region: CASSLASNYGYTF. CDR3 sequence (DNA): TGCGCCAGCAGCTTGGCTAGTAACTATGGCTACACCTTC.

This sequence joins TRBV4-2 and TRBJ2-1; 9 nucleotides agree with TRBD1. Germline CDR1 LGHNA, CDR2 YNFKEQ. The CDR3 runs 16 residues. Trimming removed 0 bases from V and 3 bases from J; junction bases left unmatched: 3. CDR3: CASSQDAGQGYNEQFF. The CDR3 coding sequence is TGTGCCAGCAGCCAAGATGCGGGACAGGGCTACAATGAGCAGTTCTTC.

This clonotype was seen more than once but under ten times. The chain combines TRBV18 with TRBJ2-7; the D gene is possibly TRBD2 (6 bases). Trimming cost V 0 bases and J 10 bases, with 19 bases left between them. Germline V gene sequence: CDR1 KGHSH, CDR2 LQKENI. The CDR3 loop spans 15 amino acids. For the CDR3, the DNA is TGTGCCAGCTCACCACCGGAGGGGTTGGAAGAGACTCAGTACTTC. This gives the protein CASSPPEGLEETQYF.